The 2 T cell receptor beta chains presented below share a single source sample, sequenced in a study of blood T cell repertoires in COVID-19. Only in-frame clones appear in the TCRdb table, and some are missing; sequencing was by immunoSEQ multiplex PCR. The sample lists roughly 250,000 clones, approximately 84% occurring once. The sample consisted of peripheral blood. These receptors all stem from a man between 40 and 49 years old with acute or convalescent COVID-19.

This clone appeared a single time. The CDR3 DNA reads as TGCGCCAGCAATGGGACAGCCTCATGCACAGATACGCAGTATTTT. Protein: CASNGTASCTDTQYF. The gene calls are TRBV10-1 and TRBJ2-3; TRBD1 agrees at 7 bases. The CDR3 consists of 15 residues. Germline CDR1 reads WNHNN; CDR2 reads SYGVQD (reference sequence). V dropped 7 bases and J dropped 1; count of bases not matched to a gene: 8.

This clone was recorded only once. The CDR3 loop is CASSATGDYGYTF. The CDR3 DNA is TGTGCCAGCAGCGCAACAGGTGACTATGGCTACACCTTC. The chain uses TRBV7-8 and TRBJ1-2; a possible D gene is TRBD1 (5 bases). Trimming removed 5 bases from V and 3 bases from J, with 10 bases in between. There are 13 residues in the CDR3. Germline lookup yields CDR1 SGHVS and CDR2 FQNEAQ.